Below are 32 T cell receptor beta chains sequenced from a single sample in a study of regulatory T cells in long-lasting Graves disease. Arm-PCR of CDR3 regions and iRepertoire HTBI primers were the basis on which TCR beta libraries were built. TCRdb fed the multiplex PCR reads into MiXCR, producing one record per CDR3 protein. The table has about 380,000 distinct CDR3 sequences, about 16% seen once. Described time point: newly diagnosed GD, antithyroid drugs for less than 3 months. After RNA was extracted from PBMCs, the TCR library was made from it. The specimen comprised peripheral blood mononuclear cells (PBMCs), sampled at new diagnosis, from a patient treated with antithyroid drugs. All receptors derive from a female donor with Graves disease.

This clonotype was seen a few times. This chain uses TRBV6-5 with TRBJ1-4, with D perhaps matching TRBD1 (5 bases). CDR1 is MNHEY, CDR2 SVGAGI, per germline. The CDR3 length is 17 residues. V dropped 0 bases and J dropped 0 bases, with 11 bases sitting between them. As DNA, the CDR3 is TGTGCCAGCAGTTACTCTCAGGGCGGTGCAACTAATGAAAAACTGTTTTTT. Its protein product is CASSYSQGGATNEKLFF.

This clonotype was observed a handful of times. This may be a read error, as it is one base from a much larger clone. The V gene is TRBV7-2, the J gene TRBJ1-2, with 8 bases identical to TRBD1. This CDR3 contains 17 residues. CDR1 is SGHTA and CDR2 is FQGNSA in the germline V gene. After removal of 6 bases from V and 3 bases from J, the junction contained 15 bases not matched to a gene. The CDR3 bases are TGTGCCAGCAGACCCCTAGTCAACAGGGGGGTCGACTATGGCTACACCTTC. Translation gives CASRPLVNRGVDYGYTF.

This clonotype was detected ten times or more. The chain couples TRBV28 to TRBJ2-3; TRBD2 matches 8 bases. The CDR3 totals 17 residues. V gave up 4 bases and J gave up 3 bases; unmatched junction bases: 12. Germline CDR1 MDHEN, CDR2 SYDVKM. The CDR3 DNA sequence: TGTGCCAGCAGTTCGATCCGAGCGGGAGTAGGGACAGATACGCAGTATTTT. It is translated as CASSSIRAGVGTDTQYF.

This clonotype was observed many times. The rearrangement uses TRBV6-1 and TRBJ1-5; D unclear. This CDR3 contains 14 residues. V was clipped by 6 bases and J by 4 bases, with 13 bases between them. The germline gives CDR1 MNHNS, CDR2 SASEGT. The DNA of the CDR3 is TGTGCCAGCAGAGTGGTCGGGTTTAATCAGCCCCAGCATTTT. Translating it yields CASRVVGFNQPQHF.

The chain is built from TRBV29-1 and TRBJ2-7, with TRBD1 matching over 8 bases. Trimming took 6 bases from V and 4 from J; bases not matched to a gene: 8. The CDR3 runs to 13 residues. Germline loops: CDR1 SQVTM, CDR2 ANQGSEA. In nucleotides, the CDR3 is TGCAGCGTCCTGACAGGGGAGTTATACGAGCAGTACTTC. This gives the protein CSVLTGELYEQYF.

This clonotype was recorded at least ten times. CDR3 loop: CASSVDSANTGELFF. DNA of the CDR3: TGCGCCAGCAGTGTAGACAGCGCGAACACCGGGGAGCTGTTTTTT. This chain uses TRBV10-1 with TRBJ2-2; possibly TRBD1 for D (5 bases). V gave up 4 bases and J gave up 0 bases, with 9 bases separating them. This CDR3 has 15 residues. CDR1 WNHNN and CDR2 SYGVQD come from the germline V gene (reference sequence).

The J gene is TRBJ2-1, the V gene TRBV9; 7 bases agree with TRBD1. Per germline, CDR1 SGDLS and CDR2 YYNGEE. The V and J ends lost 3 bases and 7 bases, in that order; junction bases with no gene match: 7. This CDR3 region has 14 residues. CDR3 residues: CASSAEGRGNEQFF. The CDR3 DNA follows: TGTGCCAGCAGCGCCGAGGGCAGGGGGAATGAGCAGTTCTTC.

Concerning this clonotype: A much larger clone differs from this one at a single base, so this may be a read error. The rearrangement joins TRBV15 to TRBJ1-2, with 9 bases aligning to TRBD1. The V gene end was trimmed by 3 bases and the J gene end by 8 bases; junction bases not matched to a gene: 7. The CDR3 is 14 amino acids. Germline lookup yields CDR1 LNHNV and CDR2 YYDKDF (reference sequence). CDR3: CATSSGQGPRGYTF. The CDR3 bases are TGTGCCACCAGCAGCGGACAGGGGCCGAGAGGCTACACCTTC.

This clonotype came up a few times. This chain joins TRBV9 and TRBJ1-2, with TRBD1 as a possible D gene (5 bases). CDR3 length: 15 amino acids. Germline values: CDR1 SGDLS, CDR2 YYNGEE. Trimming removed 0 bases at V and 2 bases at J, with 11 bases between. CDR3 protein: CASSVGAGVNYGYTF. CDR3 nucleotide sequence: TGTGCCAGCAGCGTAGGAGCGGGGGTCAACTATGGCTACACCTTC.

The J gene is TRBJ1-5, the V gene TRBV4-1; D perhaps matches TRBD1 (6 bases). V was cut by 5 bases and J by 0 bases, with 11 bases left in between. This CDR3 comprises 15 residues. Germline loops: CDR1 MGHRA, CDR2 YSYEKL. CDR3 bases: TGCGCCAGCAGCTATACAGGGAATAGCAATCAGCCCCAGCATTTT. This codes for CASSYTGNSNQPQHF.

This clonotype was seen ten or more times. This may come from a read error, since a much larger clone is one base off. The chain joins TRBV20-1 to TRBJ1-2; D is perhaps TRBD1 (6 bases). The CDR3 extends over 13 amino acids. CDR1 and CDR2 (germline): DFQATT, SNEGSKA (reference sequence). The CDR3 nucleotides are TGCATCGCTCCCCCAACAGGGAACTATGGCTACACCTTC. Its protein is CIAPPTGNYGYTF.

The genes are TRBV3-1 and TRBJ1-2; tentative D call: TRBD1 (5 bases). The V end was cut by 5 bases, the J end by 5 bases, with 12 bases between. Germline V CDR1 and CDR2: LGHDT, YNNKEL (reference sequence). The CDR3 runs 13 residues. CDR3 coding DNA: TGTGCCAGCAGCAACCTTGACAGATATGGCTACACCTTC. Protein sequence: CASSNLDRYGYTF. Using reference TRBV3-1 and TRBJ1-2 for the parts outside the CDR3, the full variable domain is DTAVSQTPKYLVTQMGNDKSIKCEQNLGHDTMYWYKQDSKKFLKIMFSYNNKELIINETVPNRFSPKSPDKAHLNLHINSLELGDSAVYFCASSNLDRYGYTFGSGTRLTVV.

This clonotype was observed a few times. The rearrangement joins TRBV19 to TRBJ1-1; D is uncertain. Germline CDR1 is LNHDA and CDR2 is SQIVND (reference sequence). This CDR3 contains 16 residues. The V end lost 1 base, the J end lost 2 bases, and 14 bases lay between the germline ends. Here the CDR3 reads CASSIGRWQQNTEAFF. The CDR3 DNA reads as TGTGCCAGTAGTATAGGTCGGTGGCAGCAAAACACTGAAGCTTTCTTT.

This clonotype was detected ten times or more. V is TRBV20-1 and J is TRBJ2-5, with TRBD2 identical over 10 bases. This CDR3 spans 15 amino acids. The V and J ends lost 3 bases and 9 bases, in that order; junction bases with no gene match: 13. Germline CDR1 is DFQATT and CDR2 is SNEGSKA (reference sequence). CDR3 sequence: CSARRVPSGGPPQYF. CDR3 DNA: TGCAGTGCTAGGCGAGTGCCTAGCGGGGGCCCTCCCCAGTACTTC.

In its sample, this clonotype was seen many times. This chain uses TRBV20-1 with TRBJ2-1; D unclear. Per germline, CDR1 DFQATT and CDR2 SNEGSKA (reference sequence). The CDR3 spans 15 residues. Trimming stripped 2 bases from V and 0 bases from J, with 11 bases between. The CDR3 DNA is TGCAGTGCTAGATCCGATCTGGGCTCCTACAATGAGCAGTTCTTC. Amino acids: CSARSDLGSYNEQFF.

This clonotype has a count of ten or more. The chain links TRBV28 to TRBJ2-1; 7 bases align to TRBD1. The CDR3 spans 15 residues. Germline CDR1 and CDR2: MDHEN and SYDVKM. With 6 bases clipped from V and 8 bases from J, the junction kept 13 bases outside the gene matches. CDR3 nucleotide sequence: TGTGCCAGCAGCTCGAAACAGGGGCAACCAGATGAGCAGTTCTTC. It encodes CASSSKQGQPDEQFF.

This chain links TRBV19 with TRBJ2-4, with TRBD1 matching 12 bases. The CDR3 spans 18 residues. V shed 0 bases, J shed 5 bases, and the junction held 8 bases outside the gene matches. The germline gives CDR1 LNHDA, CDR2 SQIVND (reference sequence). The CDR3 coding sequence is TGTGCCAGTAGTATAGACCCGGGCGGGACAGGGGGCCAAAACATTCAGTACTTC. Translated, it gives CASSIDPGGTGGQNIQYF.

This chain uses TRBV9 with TRBJ2-3; 10 bases map to TRBD2. Per germline, CDR1 SGDLS and CDR2 YYNGEE. The V segment lost 0 bases and the J segment 0 bases; nucleotides outside the gene matches: 4. The CDR3 loop spans 17 amino acids. CDR3 loop: CASSVVSSGRSTDTQYF. The CDR3 nucleotides read TGTGCCAGCAGCGTAGTTTCTAGCGGGAGAAGCACAGATACGCAGTATTTT.

The sample holds many counts of this clonotype. J is TRBJ1-2 and V is TRBV5-1; maybe TRBD1 (6 bases). This CDR3 has 12 amino acids. CDR1 and CDR2 (germline): SGHRS, YFSETQ. Deletions cut 7 bases from V and 8 bases from J, with 15 bases between. CDR3: CASGSYRDGYTF. Here the CDR3 DNA reads TGCGCCAGCGGCAGTTACAGGGACGGCTACACCTTC.

There are many counts of this clonotype. The V gene is TRBV11-2, the J gene TRBJ2-5; 12 positions match TRBD2. The CDR3 extends over 15 amino acids. V shed 5 bases and J 5 bases; nucleotides not matched to a gene: 6. Germline V gene sequence: CDR1 SGHAT, CDR2 FQNNGV. The CDR3 is CASSPSGGAGETQYF. The CDR3 coding sequence is TGTGCCAGCAGCCCTAGCGGGGGGGCCGGGGAGACCCAGTACTTC.

This clonotype was detected a few times. The V and J genes are TRBV27 and TRBJ2-5; D not resolved. Germline loops: CDR1 MNHEY, CDR2 SMNVEV (reference sequence). The V and J ends lost 4 bases and 5 bases respectively, with 20 bases between them. CDR3 length: 16 residues. CDR3 DNA: TGTGCCAGCAGTTCCCGTCAATCCGGTAGCATGGAGACCCAGTACTTC. Amino acid sequence: CASSSRQSGSMETQYF.

This clonotype was recorded many times. The chain joins TRBV14 to TRBJ2-5; no clear D gene. Trimming pared 4 bases from V and 5 bases from J, leaving 14 bases between. CDR3 size: 14 residues. Germline-derived CDR1 and CDR2 are SGHDN and FVKESK. CDR3 coding DNA: TGTGCCAGCAGCCGCCAGACGCGCGCGGAGACCCAGTACTTC. This translates into CASSRQTRAETQYF.

Many counts were recorded for this clonotype. The chain is built from TRBV2 and TRBJ1-6; unclear D gene. CDR1 and CDR2 (germline): SNHLY, FYNNEI. V lost 3 bases and J 3 bases, leaving 9 bases between the germline ends. This CDR3 contains 15 residues. DNA for the CDR3: TGTGCCAGCAGTGACGGGCTTAGCTATAATTCACCCCTCCACTTT. Translated: CASSDGLSYNSPLHF. Full variable domain (rest looked up from reference TRBV2 and TRBJ1-6): EPEVTQTPSHQVTQMGQEVILRCVPISNHLYFYWYRQILGQKVEFLVSFYNNEISEKSEIFDDQFSVERPDGSNFTLKIRSTKLEDSAMYFCASSDGLSYNSPLHFGNGTRLTVT.

This clonotype was recorded many times. The chain has TRBV20-1 and TRBJ1-1; D is uncertain. Germline CDR1 is DFQATT and CDR2 is SNEGSKA (reference sequence). The CDR3 spans 12 residues. V was clipped by 6 bases and J by 6 bases, with 14 bases between them. The CDR3 bases are TGCAGTGCAGCCCCCCCGGGGTCTGAAGCTTTCTTT. Its protein product is CSAAPPGSEAFF.

This clonotype has ten or more counts. CDR3 DNA: TGTGCCAGCAGTGAAGGGCGGACTAGCGGCCCCACAGATACGCAGTATTTT. It yields the protein CASSEGRTSGPTDTQYF. The genes are TRBV6-1 and TRBJ2-3; 10 nucleotides match TRBD2. Germline V gives CDR1 MNHNS, CDR2 SASEGT. This CDR3 has 17 amino acids. V gave up 1 base and J gave up 2 bases; unmatched junction bases: 6.

This clonotype was counted ten times or more. The rearrangement joins TRBV29-1 to TRBJ1-2; the D is unclear. Germline CDR1 and CDR2: SQVTM and ANQGSEA. Trimming stripped 2 bases from V and 6 bases from J, with 16 bases between. The CDR3 loop spans 14 amino acids. The CDR3 DNA follows: TGCAGCGTTGAATTGCGAAGTTTAGACGATGGCTACACCTTC. Translated: CSVELRSLDDGYTF. Full variable domain (remainder filled in from reference TRBV29-1 and TRBJ1-2): SAVISQKPSRDICQRGTSLTIQCQVDSQVTMMFWYRQQPGQSLTLIATANQGSEATYESGFVIDKFPISRPNLTFSTLTVSNMSPEDSSIYLCSVELRSLDDGYTFGSGTRLTVV.

The genes are TRBV7-9 and TRBJ1-4, with D unresolved. The germline V and J ends were trimmed by 6 bases and 4 bases, with 15 bases remaining between them. Germline values: CDR1 SEHNR, CDR2 FQNEAQ (reference sequence). This CDR3 has 15 amino acids. The CDR3 loop reads CASRRKGQDNEKLFF. In DNA, the CDR3 is TGTGCCAGCAGAAGAAAAGGCCAGGATAATGAAAAACTGTTTTTT.

This clonotype was observed many times. The CDR3 is CASSLRGLAQYF. Here the CDR3 DNA reads TGCGCCAGCAGCTTGCGCGGTTTGGCGCAGTATTTT. The rearrangement links TRBV5-1 to TRBJ2-3; the D is unclear. The CDR3 has 12 amino acids. Germline V lookup: CDR1 SGHRS, CDR2 YFSETQ. V lost 1 base and J 10 bases, leaving 10 bases between the germline ends.

V usage is TRBV29-1 and J usage is TRBJ2-2; D unresolved. This CDR3 is 14 amino acids long. CDR1 SQVTM and CDR2 ANQGSEA come from the germline V gene. V lost 4 bases and J 1 base, leaving 10 bases between the germline ends. CDR3 residues: CSVVYSRNTGELFF. The CDR3 bases are TGCAGCGTTGTTTACAGCCGGAACACCGGGGAGCTGTTTTTT.

At least ten counts were recorded for this clonotype. This rearrangement joins TRBV12-3 or TRBV12-4 to TRBJ1-5; TRBD1 is a possible D gene (5 bases). The CDR3 totals 16 residues. V was trimmed by 1 base and J by 6 bases, leaving 16 bases between them. The CDR3 coding sequence is TGTGCCAGCAGTTTAGGGACAATTTTGCGGGGTCAGCCCCAGCATTTT. It codes for CASSLGTILRGQPQHF.

The sample holds many counts of this clonotype. The V gene is TRBV27, the J gene TRBJ1-4, with D perhaps TRBD1 (5 bases). V gave up 6 bases and J gave up 0 bases, with 11 bases separating them. CDR3 length: 15 residues. Germline-derived CDR1 and CDR2 are MNHEY and SMNVEV (reference sequence). The CDR3 DNA reads as TGTGCCAGCAGGGGGGGACCAACAACTAATGAAAAACTGTTTTTT. Its protein product is CASRGGPTTNEKLFF. The full variable domain, in which reference TRBV27 and TRBJ1-4 provide the parts outside the CDR3, is EAQVTQNPRYLITVTGKKLTVTCSQNMNHEYMSWYRQDPGLGLRQIYYSMNVEVTDKGDVPEGYKVSRKEKRNFPLILESPSPNQTSLYFCASRGGPTTNEKLFFGSGTQLSVL.

This clonotype has only a few counts. This chain connects TRBV12-3 or TRBV12-4 to TRBJ1-2; a possible D gene is TRBD1 (6 bases). V lost 6 bases, J lost 8 bases, and 16 bases lay in between. This CDR3 contains 13 residues. CDR3 loop: CASSQGLTGGYTF. The CDR3 DNA follows: TGTGCCAGCAGCCAGGGGTTGACCGGGGGCTACACCTTC.